Detailed here is one T cell receptor beta chain. The data stem from a study of OX40 agonist ivuxolimab in advanced cancers. Produced via immunoSEQ multiplex PCR; TCRdb's table is partial and in-frame only. The sample holds approximately 27,000 clones, around three quarters seen once. J gave up 3 bases and V 1 base, and 3 bases lay outside the gene matches. The CDR3 consists of 14 residues. Germline loops: CDR1 SGHRS, CDR2 YFSETQ. The receptor's source is an adult with an advanced solid tumor such as melanoma, head and neck, liver or kidney cancer. V usage is TRBV5-1 and J usage is TRBJ2-7; 8 bases line up with TRBD1. The specimen comprised CD4+ or CD8+ T cells sorted from blood, sampled in a trial of the OX40 agonist ivuxolimab. CDR3 in amino acids: CASSLYDRGYEQYF. The CDR3 coding sequence is TGCGCCAGCAGCTTGTATGACAGGGGCTACGAGCAGTACTTC. Full variable domain (remainder filled in from reference TRBV5-1 and TRBJ2-7): KAGVTQTPRYLIKTRGQQVTLSCSPISGHRSVSWYQQTPGQGLQFLFEYFSETQRNKGNFPGRFSGRQFSNSRSEMNVSTLELGDSALYLCASSLYDRGYEQYFGPGTRLTVT.